This is a list of T cell receptor beta chains from one sample in a study of T-cell memory formation after mild COVID-19. TCRdb re-analysed the 5' RACE reads in MiXCR, keeping a single row per CDR3 protein. Of a few hundred thousand distinct CDR3 sequences in the sample, nearly 25% were seen once. The sample comprised PBMCs or a T cell subset sorted from them (not recorded which). The receptors shown here come from an adult woman who had mild COVID-19 (a few samples of this study predate the infection). Cell type and time point are not known. Both conserved end residues are part of each CDR3.

V gene	J gene	CDR3 protein
TRBV30	TRBJ2-5	CAWSTTGPETQYF
TRBV7-9	TRBJ2-2	CASSFPRDRVSTGELFF
TRBV18	TRBJ2-3	CASSGLPGATDTQYF
TRBV10-3	TRBJ1-1	CAISDPGTVIMNTEAFF
TRBV5-1	TRBJ2-7	CASSLALSYEQYF
TRBV20-1	TRBJ2-1	CSAPIRSSYNEQFF
TRBV7-3	TRBJ2-1	CASSLTISGGLNNEQFF
TRBV7-9	TRBJ1-4	CASSLTTAKNEKLFF
TRBV11-2	TRBJ2-2	CASSLGRQGAHGELFF
TRBV20-1	TRBJ1-1	CSAREEGANTEAFF
TRBV20-1	TRBJ2-7	CSAGQGGSSYEQYF
TRBV12-3/TRBV12-4	TRBJ2-5	CASSLRRDLRRETQYF
TRBV12-3/TRBV12-4	TRBJ1-1	CASSEGGGNTEAFF
TRBV12-3/TRBV12-4	TRBJ1-1	CASSLAPVFRVWTEAFF
TRBV20-1	TRBJ1-5	CSAEGISQPQHF
TRBV5-1	TRBJ2-7	CASSRDGLFYEQYF
TRBV5-5	TRBJ1-1	CASSLRGATEAFF
TRBV18	TRBJ1-2	CASSPTPANYGYTF
TRBV7-9	TRBJ2-1	CASSFQGTLEQFF
TRBV12-3/TRBV12-4	TRBJ2-7	CASSLPGLRYQYF
TRBV5-1	TRBJ2-5	CASSFSQGLQETQYF
TRBV14	TRBJ2-7	CASSLRQGRVYEQYF
TRBV6-6	TRBJ2-3	CATTGASGPSAQYF
TRBV24-1	TRBJ2-2	CATATANTGELYF
TRBV27	TRBJ2-1	CATTPGLAGLNEQFF
TRBV7-9	TRBJ1-1	CASSWATLNRGSDTEAFF
TRBV5-1	TRBJ2-2	CASSIFPNTGELFF
TRBV7-6	TRBJ1-5	CASSLGRGINQPQHF
TRBV2	TRBJ2-7	CASTVANLGEQYF
TRBV11-2	TRBJ2-2	CASIFSAGVNTGELFF
TRBV30	TRBJ2-1	CAWSHGLAGFSEQFF
TRBV9	TRBJ1-4	CASSARTGLATNEKLFF
TRBV24-1	TRBJ2-3	CATARADRTDTQYF
TRBV12-3/TRBV12-4	TRBJ2-2	CASSLAGNINTGELFF
TRBV5-1	TRBJ1-1	CASSLDRGIGEAFF